This T cell receptor (beta chain) stems from a study of blood T cell repertoires in COVID-19. CDR3 length: 17 amino acids. In the original analysis: Quantification of nucleated cells was approximated via reference gene primer amplification. Generated by immunoSEQ multiplex PCR, the TCRdb table keeps only in-frame clones and is missing some. That table furnishes V, J and clone size, whereas the DNA furnished D and trimming. In the table there are some 150,000 clones, 88% of which are singletons. The receptor was derived from a human donor in a cohort sampled during active COVID-19. Sequencing was carried out using peripheral blood. This chain links TRBV21-1 with TRBJ2-1; the D segment call TRBD1 is taken from the table without a DNA check. TRBV21-1 is given as a pseudogene. This CDR3 reads CASSKGRQGLNYNEQFF. CDR3 nucleotide sequence: TGTGCCAGCAGCAAAGGGCGACAGGGACTCAACTACAATGAGCAGTTCTTC.